This T cell receptor beta chain stems from a study of blood T cell repertoires in COVID-19 (dated by TCRdb to 2020 to 2022). Looking at the study overall: Samples from collaborators originated in the United States, Italy and Spain and spanned both the acute and convalescent phases of COVID-19. The material from the prospective study consisted of cDNA or gDNA derived from T cells, B-cell-depleted T cells, or PBMCs. Deeply sampled blood TCRbeta repertoires from subjects exposed to, actively infected with, or recovered from COVID-19 were included in the dataset. The repertoires were released in a freely available public database meant as a resource for research on the immune response to SARS-CoV-2. Samples came from the ongoing ImmuneRACE study (first 160 participants) plus 1,254 subjects from 6 global collaborators. The sample metadata nearly always contained a de-identified subject ID, COVID-19 status, age in years and sex. Where available, HLA class I and class II types were obtained from metadata supplied by the sample provider rather than from assay-based typing.

The investigation overall reported the following: The quantity of clinical and demographic metadata differed by source and by participant and was supplied without curation.

Each collaborating institution followed its own protocols to collect whole blood in K2EDTA tubes. For TCRbeta analysis, collaborators shipped samples as frozen whole blood, isolated PBMCs, or DNA extracted from either of those sample types. The immunoSEQ Assay, a bias-controlled multiplex PCR, was used to amplify TCRbeta CDR3 regions from genomic DNA. The original pipeline was this. The number of nucleated cells in each sample was estimated by amplification of reference gene primers within the assay. To quantify the absolute abundance of each unique TCRbeta CDR3 rearrangement, sequence reads were collapsed and filtered. For each sample, productive Simpson clonality was calculated as the square root of Simpson's diversity index over productive rearrangements. The source is immuneACCESS, and TCRdb retained only in-frame sequences with V and J called. Part of the clones is not carried over; for the studies checked, unresolved V genes explain less than half of this, and the remainder is unexplained. The V and J calls and clone size are taken from that table; D and trimming were inferred from the DNA. The sample records under 55,000 clones, approximately 81% of which are singletons. Of the sample, about 2.6% is held by the ten largest clones.

CDR1 and CDR2, looked up from the germline V gene (reference sequence), are SEHNR and FQNEAQ. From V the trimming removes 7 bases and from J it removes 0 bases, while the gene matches leave 7 bases of the junction unaccounted for. Its CDR3 holds 15 amino acids, cysteine through phenylalanine. Kept here is only the CDR3 DNA, which spans 45 bases and is read in frame from base 1. Details on this clone: The antigen it recognizes is unknown. No per-base quality is available; no much larger clone lies one base away.

Rearrangement joined TRBV7-9 to TRBJ2-7; 9 middle bases align to TRBD1. The sequencing input was peripheral blood. This receptor was taken from a man aged 50 to 60 with acute or convalescent COVID-19. The nucleotides read TGTGCCAGCACCGCGGGACAGGGACACTCCTACGAGCAGTACTTC. Translated, it reads CASTAGQGHSYEQYF.